A single sample gave rise to the 21 T cell receptor beta chains below, sequenced in a study of blood T cell repertoires in COVID-19. Sequenced by immunoSEQ multiplex PCR; TCRdb stores in-frame clones only, minus some. The table records approximately 150,000 clones, roughly nine tenths of them present only once. Material for sequencing was peripheral blood. The source is a human donor with COVID-19, enrolled during active disease. The donor label of this sample is uncertain.

The rearrangement links TRBV27 to TRBJ2-1; 16 positions agree with TRBD2. There are 19 residues in the CDR3. CDR1 MNHEY and CDR2 SMNVEV come from the germline V gene (reference sequence). Germline trimming cut 7 bases from V and 0 bases from J; bases unmatched to any gene: 9. The CDR3 spells CASTPGLAGGWSSYNEQFF. CDR3 in DNA: TGTGCCAGCACACCGGGACTAGCGGGGGGGTGGAGCTCCTACAATGAGCAGTTCTTC.

This sequence joins TRBV18 and TRBJ2-3; TRBD1 matches at 8 bases. The CDR3 has 14 amino acids. Germline V gene data show CDR1 as KGHSH and CDR2 as LQKENI. V shed 3 bases and J 6 bases; nucleotides not matched to a gene: 5. The CDR3 region has the DNA TGTGCCAGCTCACCGGACAGGGACGGGGATACGCAGTATTTT. Amino acid sequence: CASSPDRDGDTQYF.

The chain carries TRBV7-9 and TRBJ1-2, with 7 bases that match TRBD1. The germline V gene has CDR1 SEHNR and CDR2 FQNEAQ (reference sequence). The V and J ends lost 0 bases and 2 bases, in that order; junction bases with no gene match: 3. The CDR3 runs to 15 residues. CDR3 DNA sequence: TGTGCCAGCAGCTTAGCGCTACAGGGGAACTATGGCTACACCTTC. Encoded protein: CASSLALQGNYGYTF. The full variable domain, rest sourced from reference TRBV7-9 and TRBJ1-2, is DTGVSQNPRHKITKRGQNVTFRCDPISEHNRLYWYRQTLGQGPEFLTYFQNEAQLEKSRLLSDRFSAERPKGSFSTLEIQRTEQGDSAMYLCASSLALQGNYGYTFGSGTRLTVV.

The rearrangement links TRBV24-1 to TRBJ2-5; D is unresolved. Germline V gene data show CDR1 as KGHDR and CDR2 as SFDVKD. The V end was cut by 4 bases, the J end by 0 bases, with 8 bases between. There are 14 residues in the CDR3. The CDR3: CATSDIRNQETQYF. The CDR3 coding sequence is TGTGCCACCAGTGACATCAGGAACCAAGAGACCCAGTACTTC.

The chain carries TRBV30 and TRBJ1-4; no reliable D call. This CDR3 contains 10 residues. V lost 1 base and J lost 9, with 3 bases in between. Germline V lookup: CDR1 GTSNPN, CDR2 SVGIG (reference sequence). The DNA for the CDR3 is TGTGCCTGGAGTGGTAAAAAACTGTTTTTT. Protein sequence: CAWSGKKLFF.

Comment on this clone: Other DNA sequences from this sample encode an identical CDR3 as well. The rearrangement joins TRBV6-5 to TRBJ1-5; TRBD1 matches 8 bases. Germline V gene lookup returns CDR1 MNHEY and CDR2 SVGAGI. The CDR3 extends over 13 amino acids. The V segment lost 6 bases and the J segment 4 bases; nucleotides outside the gene matches: 2. This chain's CDR3 is CASRRDRNQPQHF. The CDR3 DNA follows: TGTGCCAGCAGAAGGGACAGGAATCAGCCCCAGCATTTT.

The chain joins TRBV19 to TRBJ1-5; no definite D call. CDR1 is LNHDA, CDR2 SQIVND, per germline (reference sequence). CDR3 length: 15 amino acids. The germline V and J ends were trimmed by 5 bases and 7 bases, with 18 bases remaining between them. The CDR3 region has the DNA TGTGCCAGTAGTGAGATGGGAGATCGGAGACAGCCCCAGCATTTT. It encodes CASSEMGDRRQPQHF.

This clone was found once. The gene calls are TRBV2 and TRBJ2-7; 11 nucleotides match TRBD1. CDR1 and CDR2 (germline): SNHLY, FYNNEI. CDR3 length: 14 amino acids. J lost 5 bases, V lost 4 bases, and 4 bases had no gene match. The CDR3 nucleotides read TGTGCCAGCAGTGGGGGACAGGGGGGTGACGAGCAGTACTTC. Amino acids: CASSGGQGGDEQYF.

The chain combines TRBV7-8 with TRBJ2-2; 11 positions agree with TRBD2. The CDR3 covers 14 residues. CDR1 and CDR2 from the germline V gene are SGHVS and FQNEAQ. J lost 9 bases, V lost 8 bases, and 8 bases had no gene match. CDR3 loop: CASQIAGGSRELFF. The CDR3 DNA sequence: TGTGCCAGCCAGATAGCGGGAGGGAGCCGGGAGCTGTTTTTT.

V and J are TRBV29-1 and TRBJ2-3; 7 bases map to TRBD2. CDR3 length: 15 residues. V was pared by 1 base and J by 5 bases, with 9 bases of the junction left unmatched. Germline V lookup: CDR1 SQVTM, CDR2 ANQGSEA. The DNA for the CDR3 is TGCAGCGTTGAAGGGGGCCGGGGGGATGAAGATACGCAGTATTTT. It translates to CSVEGGRGDEDTQYF.

The V gene is TRBV9, the J gene TRBJ2-5; a weak D match, TRBD1 (6 bases). Trimming shortened V by 0 bases and J by 0 bases, and 6 bases separated the two germline ends. The length of the CDR3 is 14 residues. CDR1 and CDR2 from the germline V gene are SGDLS and YYNGEE. As DNA, the CDR3 is TGTGCCAGCAGCGTAGGACAGGACCAAGAGACCCAGTACTTC. Amino acid sequence: CASSVGQDQETQYF.

The chain couples TRBV19 to TRBJ1-1, with 7 bases fitting TRBD1. The CDR3 consists of 16 residues. The V gene's germline CDR1 is LNHDA and CDR2 SQIVND (reference sequence). Trimming at V came to 5 bases and at J to 1 base, leaving 10 bases not matched to a gene. The CDR3: CASSPTGVKGNTEAFF. The CDR3 bases are TGTGCCAGTAGTCCAACAGGGGTAAAGGGGAACACTGAAGCTTTCTTT.

The J gene is TRBJ1-1, the V gene TRBV19; 7 bases map to TRBD1. This CDR3 comprises 18 residues. Germline CDR1 and CDR2: LNHDA and SQIVND (reference sequence). Trimming removed 3 bases from V and 0 bases from J; junction bases left unmatched: 13. CDR3: CASSMTTGIKVVNTEAFF. Written as DNA, the CDR3 is TGTGCCAGTAGTATGACGACAGGGATCAAGGTAGTGAACACTGAAGCTTTCTTT.

The gene calls are TRBV5-6 and TRBJ2-3; maybe TRBD2 (5 bases). Germline values: CDR1 SGHDT, CDR2 YYEEEE. The CDR3 sequence is 14 residues long. V lost 4 bases, J lost 6 bases, and 15 bases lay in between. In nucleotides, the CDR3 is TGTGCCAGCAGCCCTTTTATTACGGGGGATACGCAGTATTTT. Encoded protein: CASSPFITGDTQYF.

The V call is TRBV11-3, the J call TRBJ1-1; 9 bases align to TRBD1. The CDR3 runs to 14 residues. Germline values: CDR1 SGHNT, CDR2 YENEEA. V trimming: 1 base; J trimming: 4 bases; junction bases outside the gene matches: 1. The CDR3: CASSLGTGATEAFF. CDR3 sequence (DNA): TGTGCCAGCAGCTTAGGGACAGGGGCCACTGAAGCTTTCTTT.

DNA of the CDR3: TGTGCCAGCAGTCCAAGGGGACAGGCCTACATGGGCTACACCTTC. Translation: CASSPRGQAYMGYTF. The rearrangement links TRBV6-5 to TRBJ1-2; 8 nucleotides align to TRBD1. The J segment lost 8 bases and the V segment lost 5 bases, leaving 13 bases of the junction unmatched. This CDR3 has 15 amino acids. Looked up from germline, CDR1 is MNHEY and CDR2 is SVGAGI.

The rearrangement joins TRBV10-1 to TRBJ2-1, with 10 bases aligning to TRBD2. V was clipped by 6 bases and J by 9 bases; unmatched bases: 8. The CDR3 consists of 14 residues. CDR1 is WNHNN and CDR2 is SYGVQD in the germline V gene (reference sequence). CDR3 in amino acids: CASSSTSGDSEQFF. The CDR3 DNA reads TGCGCCAGCAGCTCTACTAGCGGGGATAGTGAGCAGTTCTTC.

The chain couples TRBV6-6 to TRBJ1-6; 9 nucleotides agree with TRBD1. With V trimmed by 0 bases and J by 7 bases, 4 bases remained unmatched. CDR3 length equals 16 residues. In germline, CDR1 is MNHNY, CDR2 SVGAGI (reference sequence). The CDR3 loop reads CASSYSSGTGNSPLHF. The DNA of the CDR3 is TGTGCCAGCAGTTACTCCTCGGGGACAGGGAATTCACCCCTCCACTTT.

The chain links TRBV3-1 (or the pseudogene TRBV3-2) to TRBJ2-7; D gene ambiguous. The germline V gene has CDR1 LGHDT and CDR2 YNNKEL (reference sequence). This CDR3 has 13 residues. The ends were cut back, 3 bases at V and 3 bases at J, with 9 bases in the middle. In DNA, the CDR3 is TGTGCCAGCAGCCACGAGGCAAACTACGAGCAGTACTTC. It encodes CASSHEANYEQYF.

V usage is TRBV9 and J usage is TRBJ1-2; unclear D gene. The CDR3 is 14 residues long. The germline V and J ends were trimmed by 7 bases and 1 base, with 14 bases remaining between them. Germline V gene lookup returns CDR1 SGDLS and CDR2 YYNGEE. As DNA, the CDR3 is TGTGCCAGCTCACGGGGTCAGGATAACTATGGCTACACCTTC. Its translation is CASSRGQDNYGYTF.

The chain joins TRBV9 to TRBJ2-5; 9 positions match TRBD1. Germline V lookup: CDR1 SGDLS, CDR2 YYNGEE. J gave up 0 bases and V 0 bases, and 6 bases lay outside the gene matches. The CDR3 has 17 residues. In DNA form, the CDR3 reads TGTGCCAGCAGCGTAGGCATGACAGGGGGAGACCAAGAGACCCAGTACTTC. Its protein product is CASSVGMTGGDQETQYF. Full variable domain (missing parts from reference TRBV9 and TRBJ2-5): DSGVTQTPKHLITATGQRVTLRCSPRSGDLSVYWYQQSLDQGLQFLIQYYNGEERAKGNILERFSAQQFPDLHSELNLSSLELGDSALYFCASSVGMTGGDQETQYFGPGTRLLVL.